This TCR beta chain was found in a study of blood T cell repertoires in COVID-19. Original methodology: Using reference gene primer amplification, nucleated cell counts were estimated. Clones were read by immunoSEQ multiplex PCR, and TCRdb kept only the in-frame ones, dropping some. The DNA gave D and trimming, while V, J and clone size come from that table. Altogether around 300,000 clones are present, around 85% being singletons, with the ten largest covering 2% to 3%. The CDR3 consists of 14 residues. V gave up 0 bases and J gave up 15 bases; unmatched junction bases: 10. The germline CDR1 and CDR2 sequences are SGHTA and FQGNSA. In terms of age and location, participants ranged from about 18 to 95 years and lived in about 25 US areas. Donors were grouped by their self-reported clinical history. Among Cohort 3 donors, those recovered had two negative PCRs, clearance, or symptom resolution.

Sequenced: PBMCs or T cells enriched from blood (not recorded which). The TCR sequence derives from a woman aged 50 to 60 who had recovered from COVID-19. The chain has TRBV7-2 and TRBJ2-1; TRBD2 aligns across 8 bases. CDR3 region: CASSLARPASGWFF. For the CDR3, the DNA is TGTGCCAGCAGCTTAGCGAGGCCCGCTAGCGGGTGGTTCTTC.